This entry concerns a single T cell receptor (beta chain). Antigen: not known. This sample was taken from a study of shared clonotypes between healthy human individuals. Study observations and caveats: In this cohort, only blood was sampled, and tissue repertoires likely differ. Shared clonotypes across all four donors exceeded non-shared ones in generation probability.

The investigators split CD4+ cells into a CD45RA+ naive subset and a CD45RA-negative memory subset. Trimming removed 0 bases at V and 5 bases at J, with 7 bases between. The CDR3 is 12 residues long. The germline CDR1 and CDR2 sequences are GTSNPN and SVGIG (reference sequence). Per the original data handling: Quality scores were absent from the junction-only immunoSEQ sequences, so filtering differed. Clones were read by immunoSEQ multiplex PCR, and TCRdb kept only the in-frame ones, dropping some. V and J calls and clone size are those listed in that table; D and trimming were worked out from the DNA. The sample carries approximately 980,000 clones, around three quarters recorded once.

The sample was memory CD4+ T cells sorted from blood. Subset: CD45RA-negative fraction. This receptor was taken from a man between 18 and 35 years old in good health. This sequence joins TRBV30 and TRBJ1-2; maybe TRBD1 (5 bases). In DNA, the CDR3 is TGTGCCTGGAGTGTCGGGACGTATGGCTACACCTTC. Its protein is CAWSVGTYGYTF.